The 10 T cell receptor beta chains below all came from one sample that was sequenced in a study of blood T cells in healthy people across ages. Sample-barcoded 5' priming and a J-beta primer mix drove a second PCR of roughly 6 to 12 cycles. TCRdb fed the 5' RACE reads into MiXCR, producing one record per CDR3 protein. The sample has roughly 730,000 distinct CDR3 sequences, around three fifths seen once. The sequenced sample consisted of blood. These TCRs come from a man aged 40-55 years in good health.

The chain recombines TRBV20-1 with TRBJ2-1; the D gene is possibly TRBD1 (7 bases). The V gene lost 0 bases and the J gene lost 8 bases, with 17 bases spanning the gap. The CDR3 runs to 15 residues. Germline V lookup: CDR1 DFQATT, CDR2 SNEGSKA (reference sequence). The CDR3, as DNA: TGCAGTGCTAGAGATGGCCGAGGGGGCGGGGATGAGCAGTTCTTC. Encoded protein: CSARDGRGGGDEQFF.

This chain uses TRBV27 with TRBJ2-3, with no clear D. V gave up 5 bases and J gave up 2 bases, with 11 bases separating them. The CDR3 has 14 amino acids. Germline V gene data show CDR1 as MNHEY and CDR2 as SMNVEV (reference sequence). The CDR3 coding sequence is TGTGCCAGCAGTGAGGAAGGAATCACAGATACGCAGTATTTT. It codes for CASSEEGITDTQYF.

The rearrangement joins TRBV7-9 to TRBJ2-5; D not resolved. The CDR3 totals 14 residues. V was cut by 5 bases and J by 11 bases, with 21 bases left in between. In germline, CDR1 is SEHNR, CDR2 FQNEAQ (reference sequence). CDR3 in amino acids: CASSREPRHNEQYF. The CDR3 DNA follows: TGTGCCAGCAGCCGTGAACCTCGTCACAATGAGCAGTACTTC.

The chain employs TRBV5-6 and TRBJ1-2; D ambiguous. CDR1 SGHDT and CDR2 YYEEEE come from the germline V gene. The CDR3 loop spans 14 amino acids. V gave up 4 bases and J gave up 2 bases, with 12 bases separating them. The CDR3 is CASSPEDRNYGYTF. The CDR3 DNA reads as TGTGCCAGCAGCCCTGAGGACCGAAACTATGGCTACACCTTC.

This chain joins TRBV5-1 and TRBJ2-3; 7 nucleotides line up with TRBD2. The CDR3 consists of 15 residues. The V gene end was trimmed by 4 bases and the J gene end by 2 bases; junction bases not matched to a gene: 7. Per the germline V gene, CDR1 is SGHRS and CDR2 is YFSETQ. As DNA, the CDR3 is TGCGCCAGCAGCCCGGCTCGGGGGGACACAGATACGCAGTATTTT. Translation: CASSPARGDTDTQYF.

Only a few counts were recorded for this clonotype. CDR3 sequence (DNA): TGCGCCAGCAGCTGGGACAGACCCAATGAGCAGTTCTTC. Its protein product is CASSWDRPNEQFF. The V call is TRBV4-3, the J call TRBJ2-1, with 7 bases fitting TRBD1. V shed 5 bases and J 6 bases; nucleotides not matched to a gene: 4. CDR1 and CDR2 from the germline V gene are LGHNA and YSLEER. This CDR3 is built from 13 residues.

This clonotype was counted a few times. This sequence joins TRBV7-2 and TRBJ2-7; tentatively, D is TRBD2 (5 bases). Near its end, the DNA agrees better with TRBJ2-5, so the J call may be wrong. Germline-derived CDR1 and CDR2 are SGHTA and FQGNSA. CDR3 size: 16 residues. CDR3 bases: TGTGCCAGCAGCGCCCTTCAGACGGGCCGGAGGGAGACCCAGTACTTC. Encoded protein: CASSALQTGRRETQYF.

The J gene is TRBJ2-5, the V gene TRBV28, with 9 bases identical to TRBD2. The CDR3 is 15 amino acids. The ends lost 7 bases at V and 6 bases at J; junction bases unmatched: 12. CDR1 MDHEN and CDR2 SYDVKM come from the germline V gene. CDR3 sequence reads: CASIDGSGSRKTQYF. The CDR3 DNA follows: TGTGCCAGCATTGATGGTAGCGGGAGTCGGAAGACCCAGTACTTC.

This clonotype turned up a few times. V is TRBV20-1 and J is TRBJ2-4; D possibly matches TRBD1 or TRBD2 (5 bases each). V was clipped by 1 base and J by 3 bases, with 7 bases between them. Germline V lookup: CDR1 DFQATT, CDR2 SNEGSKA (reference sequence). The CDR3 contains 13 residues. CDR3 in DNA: TGCAGTGCTAGAGGAGGGGACAAAAACATTCAGTACTTC. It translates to CSARGGDKNIQYF.

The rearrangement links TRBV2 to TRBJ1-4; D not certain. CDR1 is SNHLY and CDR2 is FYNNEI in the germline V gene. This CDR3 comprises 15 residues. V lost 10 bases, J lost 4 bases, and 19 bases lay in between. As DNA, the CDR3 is TGTGCCACCCGGAGCCAGGCTCAAGATAATGAAAAACTGTTTTTT. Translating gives CATRSQAQDNEKLFF.